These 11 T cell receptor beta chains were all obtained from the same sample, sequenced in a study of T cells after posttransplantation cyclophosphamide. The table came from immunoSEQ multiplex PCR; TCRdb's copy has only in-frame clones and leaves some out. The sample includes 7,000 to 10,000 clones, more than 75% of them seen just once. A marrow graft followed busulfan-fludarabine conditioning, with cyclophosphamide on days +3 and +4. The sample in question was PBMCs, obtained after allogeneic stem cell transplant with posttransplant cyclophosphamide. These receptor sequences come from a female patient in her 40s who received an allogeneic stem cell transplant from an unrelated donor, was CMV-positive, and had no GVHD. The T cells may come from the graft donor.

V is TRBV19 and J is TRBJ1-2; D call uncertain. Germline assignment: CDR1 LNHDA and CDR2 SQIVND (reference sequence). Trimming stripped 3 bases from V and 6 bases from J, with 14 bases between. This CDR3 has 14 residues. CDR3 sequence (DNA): TGTGCCAGTAGTATGGTCGGGGTATCGAATGGCTACACCTTC. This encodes CASSMVGVSNGYTF. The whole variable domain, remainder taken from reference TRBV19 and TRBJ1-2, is DGGITQSPKYLFRKEGQNVTLSCEQNLNHDAMYWYRQDPGQGLRLIYYSQIVNDFQKGDIAEGYSVSREKKESFPLTVTSAQKNPTAFYLCASSMVGVSNGYTFGSGTRLTVV.

The CDR3 nucleotides read TGTGCCAGTAGTCTCTCCTGGACGGACCCTAGGGGGGGGGCCACCTACGAGCAGTACTTC. It is translated as CASSLSWTDPRGGATYEQYF. The chain carries TRBV19 and TRBJ2-7, with a tentative D call TRBD2 (7 bases). The CDR3 contains 20 residues. V lost 5 bases, J lost 2 bases, and 31 bases lay in between. CDR1 is LNHDA and CDR2 is SQIVND in the germline V gene (reference sequence).

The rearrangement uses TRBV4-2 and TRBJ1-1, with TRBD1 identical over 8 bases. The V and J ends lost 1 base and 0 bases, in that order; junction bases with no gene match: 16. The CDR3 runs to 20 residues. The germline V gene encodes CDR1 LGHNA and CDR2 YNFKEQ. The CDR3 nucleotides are TGTGCCAGCAGCCAAGTCCCTTCCCCAGGGGGCGCGGGGCTGAACACTGAAGCTTTCTTT. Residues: CASSQVPSPGGAGLNTEAFF.

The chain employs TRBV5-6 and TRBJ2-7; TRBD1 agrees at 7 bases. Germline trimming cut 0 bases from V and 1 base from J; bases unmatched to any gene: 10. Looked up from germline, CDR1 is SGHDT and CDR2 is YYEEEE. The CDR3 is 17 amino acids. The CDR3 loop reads CASSLAMIGTVSYEQYF. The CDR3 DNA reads TGTGCCAGCAGCTTGGCGATGATCGGGACAGTATCCTACGAGCAGTACTTC.

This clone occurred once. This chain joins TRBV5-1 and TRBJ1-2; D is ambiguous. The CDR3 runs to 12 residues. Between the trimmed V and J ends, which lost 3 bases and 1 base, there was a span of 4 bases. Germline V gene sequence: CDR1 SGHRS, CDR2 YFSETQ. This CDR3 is CASSSSNYGYTF. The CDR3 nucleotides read TGCGCCAGCAGCTCCAGTAACTATGGCTACACCTTC.

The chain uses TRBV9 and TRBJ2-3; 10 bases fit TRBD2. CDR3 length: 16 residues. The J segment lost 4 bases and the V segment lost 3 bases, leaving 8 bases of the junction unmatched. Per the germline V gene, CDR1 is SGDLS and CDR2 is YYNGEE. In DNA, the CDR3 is TGTGCCAGCAGCGGCAGCGGGGGGGCCATTTCAGATACGCAGTATTTT. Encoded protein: CASSGSGGAISDTQYF.

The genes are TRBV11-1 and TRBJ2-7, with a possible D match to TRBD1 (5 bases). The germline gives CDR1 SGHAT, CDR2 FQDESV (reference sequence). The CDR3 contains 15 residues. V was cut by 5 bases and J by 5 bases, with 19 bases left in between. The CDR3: CASSPRGWVKNEQYF. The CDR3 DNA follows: TGTGCCAGCAGCCCAAGGGGATGGGTGAAAAACGAGCAGTACTTC.

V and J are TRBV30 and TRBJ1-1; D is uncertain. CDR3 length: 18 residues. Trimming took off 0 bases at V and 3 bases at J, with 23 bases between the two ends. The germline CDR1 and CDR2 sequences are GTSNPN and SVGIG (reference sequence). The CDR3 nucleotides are TGTGCCTGGAGTGTACTAAAGTCCTCTCCGAAGAGCGACACTGAAGCTTTCTTT. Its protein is CAWSVLKSSPKSDTEAFF.

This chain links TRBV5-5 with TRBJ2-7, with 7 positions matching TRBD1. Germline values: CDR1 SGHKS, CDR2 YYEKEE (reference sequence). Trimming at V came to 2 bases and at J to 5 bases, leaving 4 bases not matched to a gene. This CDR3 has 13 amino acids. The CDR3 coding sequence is TGTGCCAGCAGCTTCACAGGGGCCCACGAGCAGTACTTC. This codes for CASSFTGAHEQYF.

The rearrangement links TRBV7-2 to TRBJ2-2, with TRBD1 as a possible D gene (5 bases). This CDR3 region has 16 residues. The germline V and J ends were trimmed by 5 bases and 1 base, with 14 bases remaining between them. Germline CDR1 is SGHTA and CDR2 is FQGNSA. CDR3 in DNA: TGTGCCAGCAGCCCCGCAGGGCGAGGGAACACCGGGGAGCTGTTTTTT. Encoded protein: CASSPAGRGNTGELFF.

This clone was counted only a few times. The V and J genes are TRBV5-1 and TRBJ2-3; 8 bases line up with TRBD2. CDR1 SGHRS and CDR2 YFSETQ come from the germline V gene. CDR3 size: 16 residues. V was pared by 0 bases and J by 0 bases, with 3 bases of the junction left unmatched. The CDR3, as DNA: TGCGCCAGCAGCTTGGTAGCGGGGTCTAGCACAGATACGCAGTATTTT. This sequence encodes CASSLVAGSSTDTQYF.